The text below deals with one T cell receptor beta chain. This specimen belongs to a study of blood T cells in healthy people across ages. With a J-beta primer mix and a sample-barcoded 5' primer, a second PCR ran about 7 to 12 cycles. A single record per CDR3 protein comes from TCRdb applying MiXCR to the 5' RACE reads. The table shows 550,000 to 700,000 distinct CDR3 sequences, with 25% to 30% occurring only once. V shed 7 bases, J shed 1 base, and the junction held 6 bases outside the gene matches. The CDR3 length is 16 residues. Germline CDR1 and CDR2: MNHEY and SMNVEV (reference sequence). Sequencing used blood. This chain joins TRBV27 and TRBJ2-1; TRBD1 aligns across 11 bases. The TCR was taken from a woman in her seventies in good health. The DNA of the CDR3 is TGTGCCAGCATTCCGGGACAGGGGGTTTCCTACAATGAGCAGTTCTTC. The encoded protein is CASIPGQGVSYNEQFF.